This T cell receptor beta chain is drawn from a study of neurological immune-mediated disorders. Regarding the study as a whole: The absence of any CDR3 amino acid sequence shared by expanded clones across subjects suggests that repertoires were private in all groups. HTLV-1-associated myelopathy had the most TCR clonal expansion, while multiple sclerosis had the least, a level that fell below healthy controls.

Germline CDR1 is MNHEY and CDR2 is SVGAGI. The J segment lost 0 bases and the V segment lost 5 bases, leaving 4 bases of the junction unmatched. This CDR3 spans 17 amino acids. To note about this clonotype: Its specificity is not known.

With 10-nucleotide random UMIs included, cDNA was synthesized by 5'RACE. TCRdb re-analysed the 5' RACE reads in MiXCR, keeping a single row per CDR3 protein. The table has 95,000 to 110,000 distinct CDR3 sequences, approximately 11% seen once. The time point: longitudinal time-point 3. Source material was 2 million unsorted PBMCs, stored at -80 °C in RNAlater. V and J are TRBV6-5 and TRBJ2-6; 10 bases are shared with TRBD1. The sequencing sample was made of PBMCs. This TCR came from a female donor with HTLV-1-associated myelopathy (HAM/TSP). CDR3 bases: TGTGCCAGCAGTGACCGGGACAGGGGCTCTGGGGCCAACGTCCTGACTTTC. Translated: CASSDRDRGSGANVLTF.